Listed here is a single T cell receptor (beta chain). The CDR3 runs to 15 residues. V was pared by 4 bases and J by 4 bases, with 9 bases of the junction left unmatched. Germline lookup yields CDR1 SGHDT and CDR2 YYEEEE. In the study's own analysis: By means of reference gene primer amplification, nucleated cell counts were estimated. The method was immunoSEQ multiplex PCR; TCRdb's version includes in-frame clones alone and lacks a portion of them. V, J and clone size are taken as reported in that table, and D and trimming were inferred from the DNA itself. The sample has a few hundred thousand clones; around 83% are singletons. This entry belongs to a study of blood T cell repertoires in COVID-19. In the study overall: Italy, Spain and the United States were the sources of the convalescent and acute COVID-19 samples.

Participants reported their clinical history, and cohort assignment relied on those reports. Recovered participants had two consecutive negative NP/OP PCR tests, healthcare professional clearance, or symptom resolution. This receptor was taken from a woman in her forties or fifties who had recovered from COVID-19. The rearrangement links TRBV5-6 to TRBJ1-2; 8 bases are a match to TRBD1. Sequencing was done on a sample of PBMCs or T cells enriched from blood (not recorded which). The CDR3 loop reads CASSIGSTGGYGYTF. The CDR3 region has the DNA TGTGCCAGCAGCATTGGGAGCACAGGGGGCTATGGCTACACCTTC.